This TCR beta chain emerged from a study of human T cells and chemical hapten exposure listed by TCRdb under 2021. About the study as a whole: For sensitization, 2% DPC in acetone was applied to an approximately 2 cm by approximately 2 cm area of upper inner arm skin. Weekly therapeutic DPC doses were additionally applied to the scalp of patients throughout the approximately 23-week study period. Patch testing was done on the upper back using Finn chambers containing 0.01% DPC, and results were scored after 6 days according to International Contact Dermatitis Research Group standards. The patient cohort, mostly female, included alopecia areata with under or over 50% scalp involvement, alopecia totalis and alopecia universalis. Libraries were pooled for sequencing, and per-sample TCR yields varied mainly because of small differences in library volumes within the pool. This study followed changes in the peripheral blood TCR repertoire in vivo during primary and secondary sensitization of alopecia patients to the hapten diphenylcyclopropenone (DPC). Blood samples were taken from patients before sensitization (week 0) and at 2, 6 and about 24 weeks after DPC sensitization. Under 30 alopecia patients gave blood for TCR sequencing at one to four time points (pre-sensitization, 2, 6 and 24 weeks).

Libraries were constructed by RACE. Sequenced on a NextSeq 500. Library preparation attached unique molecular identifiers to individual cDNA molecules for quantitative, reproducible TCR counting. For every blood RNA sample, sequencing covered both the TCR alpha and TCR beta chains. The paper's data handling went like this. The median number of TCRs per sample was roughly 100,000, ranging from 23,224 to 690,600. The Decombinator software suite was used to annotate V, J and CDR3 in the TCR reads. To make PS versus PT1 abundance plots, every sample was subsampled to the same number of TCRs (28,000). Expanded TCRs were defined as absent before sensitization and observed at least eight times at the 2-week time point. Clones were called with MiXCR by TCRdb after fastp trimmed the public reads at Q25, and only in-frame beta chains were retained. Records with the same CDR3 protein are collapsed into one entry carrying the most frequent genes and DNA. TCRdb's processing, not the study's, gives the V and J calls here. Within this sample are about 58,000 distinct CDR3 sequences, with around 12% of them counted one time only. 2.4% of the sample is in the top ten clones.

CDR1 is given as LNHNV and CDR2 as YYDKDF, both from the germline V gene (reference sequence). There are 12 amino acids in the CDR3, from cysteine to phenylalanine inclusive. Left in the record is the CDR3 DNA by itself, 36 bases read in frame from the first base. V is reduced by 1 base and J by 6 bases, leaving a spacing of 7 bases between them. The sample's time point label is to be understood as: patch test 3, about 24 weeks after DPC sensitization. Reading the label with the study, this specimen's treatment or condition is: therapeutic diphenylcyclopropenone sensitization with weekly scalp DPC. At every patch-test visit, the blood draw took place before the patch test was put on. Patients were considered eligible if aged 18 to 70, diagnosed with alopecia and deemed suitable for DPC therapy, and patients were excluded if pregnant. Total RNA was isolated from unfractionated whole blood collected in Tempus Blood RNA tubes.

In its sample, this clonotype was seen a few times. Its cognate antigen has yet to be identified. No much larger clone is present one base from it, and per-base qualities are unavailable. Study-wide findings and limitations: Alopecia, a presumed autoimmune disease, was present in all patients, so the immune response of the patients might differ from that of healthy individuals. DPC sensitization did not change the number of TCRs with a frequency above 1 in 1000, and there was no evidence of changes in global repertoire structure. Repeated subsampling changed both the strength of the expansion versus patch-test correlation and the threshold at which the correlation became significant. Significantly more large CDR3 similarity clusters were formed by expanded TCRs than by pre-sensitization or healthy control sets, consistent with antigen-driven responses. The number of PT1 expanded TCRs positively correlated with patch test score, significant at thresholds 8, 16 and 32 but not 4.

The sequence links TRBV15 to TRBJ2-7, with the D gene uncertain. Source: whole blood, taken in connection with sensitization to the hapten diphenylcyclopropenone (DPC). This TCR derives from a man aged 25 to 40 with alopecia areata. Some clones in this sample may be carry-over from other donors' samples. CDR3 loop: CATSRVVGEQYF. The nucleotides read TGTGCCACCAGCAGAGTTGTGGGCGAGCAGTACTTC.